This TCR beta chain was retrieved from a study of T cells in narcolepsy. Study outcomes and limitations: Autoreactive clonotypes reportedly recurred in blood of same and different patients, not controls. Comparing one patient's CSF and blood CD4+ clonotypes highlighted HCRT- and TRIB2-specific autoreactive clonotypes.

A single count supports this clone. Its antigen is as yet unknown. The CDR3 covers 13 residues. Trimming took off 2 bases at V and 6 bases at J, with 7 bases between the two ends. Profiling relied on immunoSEQ multiplex PCR, and the TCRdb table lists in-frame clones only, not all of them. The sample has around 18,000 clones; 86% are singletons. This clonotype was obtained from a human donor in good health. Sequenced input: memory (CD45RA-) CD4+ T cells from blood. The chain links TRBV23-1 to TRBJ2-2; D is possibly TRBD2 (6 bases). TRBV23-1 is reported as an ORF; its role is uncertain. Here the CDR3 DNA reads TGCGCCAGCAGTCAAGGGACTTCCGGGGAGCTGTTTTTT. This translates into CASSQGTSGELFF.